This is a list of T cell receptor beta chains from one sample in a study of T cell responses to AZD1222 COVID-19 vaccine. Method: immunoSEQ multiplex PCR; TCRdb's copy keeps in-frame clones and lacks some. The table has some 150,000 clones, under 95% seen once. This sample comprised peripheral blood, obtained on day 0 of AZD1222 vaccination. The receptors come from an adult in good health. Both conserved end residues are part of each CDR3. D genes are given only for firm matches. Not every row has a clone size; where given, it reads once, few, many or a size class.

size | D | J | V | length | DNA | CDR3
NA | NA | TRBJ1-4 | TRBV28 | 13 | TGTGCCACCTCGGACAGCCTTCGGGAAAAACTGTTTTTT | CATSDSLREKLFF
once | NA | TRBJ2-7 | TRBV19 | 15 | TGTGCCAGTAGTACTCCCGGGACAAGGGGATACGAGCAGTACTTC | CASSTPGTRGYEQYF
NA | NA | TRBJ1-1 | TRBV7-9 | 13 | TGTGCCAGCAGCTTAGTCGTGGGAGCCCAAGCTTTCTTT | CASSLVVGAQAFF
NA | NA | TRBJ1-1 | TRBV5-5 | 13 | TGTGCCAGCAGCTCCAGACGGGACACTGAAGCTTTCTTT | CASSSRRDTEAFF
once | NA | TRBJ1-5 | TRBV6-5 | 16 | TGTGCCAGCAGTTACTCGGGGGCACGAGGGAATCAGCCCCAGCATTTT | CASSYSGARGNQPQHF
NA | NA | TRBJ2-5 | TRBV11-2 | 17 | TGTGCCAGCACCTTTGGGGCGAACACCAGGGTCCAAGAGACCCAGTACTTC | CASTFGANTRVQETQYF
NA | NA | TRBJ2-5 | TRBV5-8 | 16 | TGTGCCAGCAGACCTGGAACTGGAGGTAACCAAGAGACCCAGTACTTC | CASRPGTGGNQETQYF
NA | NA | TRBJ1-2 | TRBV24-1 | 9 | TGTGCCACCGAAAGAAGCCACACCTTC | CATERSHTF
NA | TRBD1 | TRBJ1-5 | TRBV6-5 | 14 | TGTGCCAGCAGTTACCGGACAGGGAATCAGCCCCAGCATTTT | CASSYRTGNQPQHF
NA | TRBD1 | TRBJ1-2 | TRBV7-9 | 13 | TGTGCCAGCAGCCTCGGACAGGACTATGGCTACACCTTC | CASSLGQDYGYTF
NA | NA | TRBJ2-7 | TRBV5-1 | 15 | TGCGCCAGCAGCCTACCTAGAGCAGGGTTCGACGAGCAGTACTTC | CASSLPRAGFDEQYF
NA | NA | TRBJ1-2 | TRBV2 | 13 | TGTGCCAGCTTGCCGGGACCTGGAGGGGGCTACACCTTC | CASLPGPGGGYTF
NA | NA | TRBJ1-5 | TRBV6-5 | 15 | TGTGCCAGCAGTCCTAGGGTAGACAGCAATCAGCCCCAGCATTTT | CASSPRVDSNQPQHF
few | NA | TRBJ2-1 | TRBV5-8 | 14 | TGTGCCAGCAGCTTTCCGGGGACCTACAATGAGCAGTTCTTC | CASSFPGTYNEQFF
NA | NA | TRBJ2-2 | TRBV7-3 | 14 | TGTGCCAGCGGGAACAGACCGAACACCGGGGAGCTGTTTTTT | CASGNRPNTGELFF
NA | NA | TRBJ2-1 | TRBV12-3/TRBV12-4 | 13 | TGTGCCAGCAGTTTAGGGAGGCGAGGAGAGCAGTTCTTC | CASSLGRRGEQFF
NA | NA | TRBJ1-1 | TRBV6-4 | 13 | TGTGCCAGCAGTGAGGCCATGAACACTGAAGCTTTCTTT | CASSEAMNTEAFF
NA | NA | TRBJ2-3 | TRBV18 | 14 | TGTGCCAGCTCACCACCGACAGTCACAGATACGCAGTATTTT | CASSPPTVTDTQYF
NA | NA | TRBJ1-4 | TRBV4-1 | 13 | TGCGCCAGCAGGGCAGGGCTGAATGAAAAACTGTTTTTT | CASRAGLNEKLFF
NA | TRBD2 | TRBJ2-7 | TRBV5-1 | 15 | TGCGCCAGCAGCTTGCAGGCTAGCGGACCCTACGAGCAGTACTTC | CASSLQASGPYEQYF
NA | TRBD2 | TRBJ2-3 | TRBV7-3 | 16 | TGTGCCAGCAGCTTAAACATAGCGGGGGGGAGAGATACGCAGTATTTT | CASSLNIAGGRDTQYF
once | NA | TRBJ1-1 | TRBV9 | 15 | TGTGCCAGCAGCCCAACGGGACGGTTGAACACTGAAGCTTTCTTT | CASSPTGRLNTEAFF
NA | NA | TRBJ1-1 | TRBV6-1 | 16 | TGTGCCAGCAGTGCTTTGCCACGGGGGGTGAACACTGAAGCTTTCTTT | CASSALPRGVNTEAFF
NA | NA | TRBJ2-7 | TRBV19 | 19 | TGTGCCAGTAGTACCGGCCGGGACACCCTCGCCAACCCCTACTACGAGCAGTACTTC | CASSTGRDTLANPYYEQYF
NA | TRBD1 | TRBJ1-5 | TRBV5-8 | 17 | TGTGCCAGCAGCTTGTTGGACAGGGGCTCTACCAATCAGCCCCAGCATTTT | CASSLLDRGSTNQPQHF
NA | NA | TRBJ1-6 | TRBV29-1 | 12 | TGCAGCCCATGGAACGGGGATTCACCCCTCCACTTT | CSPWNGDSPLHF
few | NA | TRBJ2-3 | TRBV2 | 15 | TGTGCCAGCAGTGCCGTCAGGGCTAGCACAGATACGCAGTATTTT | CASSAVRASTDTQYF
NA | TRBD2 | TRBJ2-1 | TRBV24-1 | 16 | TGTGCCACCAGTGAGGGGCGGCGGGAGAGATTGGATGAGCAGTTCTTC | CATSEGRRERLDEQFF
NA | TRBD1 | TRBJ1-4 | TRBV10-3 | 14 | TGTGCCATCAGAGCCGGGACAGGGGATGAAAAACTGTTTTTT | CAIRAGTGDEKLFF
once | NA | TRBJ2-1 | TRBV5-4 | 13 | TGTGCCAGCAGCCAGATCGAGCTATCGGAGCAGTTCTTC | CASSQIELSEQFF
few | NA | TRBJ1-1 | TRBV9 | 17 | TGTGCCAGCAGCCCAAAGTCGCGGGGAGGTTTCATAACTGAAGCTTTCTTT | CASSPKSRGGFITEAFF
NA | NA | TRBJ1-1 | TRBV6-5 | 15 | TGTGCCAGCAGTTACTCGATGACAGGGAACACTGAAGCTTTCTTT | CASSYSMTGNTEAFF
NA | NA | TRBJ2-1 | TRBV28 | 18 | NA | CASSSSKTDRRNRYEQFF
NA | TRBD2 | TRBJ2-7 | TRBV18 | 15 | TGTGCCAGCTCAGAGAGGAGCGGGAGGGCCGGAGAGCAGTACTTC | CASSERSGRAGEQYF
NA | TRBD1 | TRBJ2-5 | TRBV5-1 | 16 | TGCGCCAGCAGCTTGATCGGACAGGGGATCCAAGAGACCCAGTACTTC | CASSLIGQGIQETQYF
once | NA | TRBJ2-1 | TRBV9 | 14 | TGTGCCAGCAGCGTAACAGGTGCGAGCAATGAGCAGTTCTTC | CASSVTGASNEQFF
NA | NA | TRBJ2-1 | TRBV19 | 14 | TGTGCCAGTAGTAACGGAGGGAGCTACAATGAGCAGTTCTTC | CASSNGGSYNEQFF
NA | NA | TRBJ1-6 | TRBV5-4 | 15 | TGTGCCAGCAGCTTTACGGGAATAAATGGTTCACCCCTCCACTTT | CASSFTGINGSPLHF
NA | TRBD1 | TRBJ1-2 | TRBV6-1 | 15 | TGTGCCAGCAGTGAAAAGGACAGGGAAAACTATGGCTACACCTTC | CASSEKDRENYGYTF
NA | TRBD1 | TRBJ1-1 | TRBV5-1 | 15 | TGCGCCAGCAGCAGGGAGGGTACAGGGGGCACTGAAGCTTTCTTT | CASSREGTGGTEAFF
NA | NA | TRBJ1-2 | TRBV5-5 | 18 | TGTGCCAGCAGCTTCATAAGTACAGGCTCTTGGGGTAACTATGGCTACACCTTC | CASSFISTGSWGNYGYTF
once | NA | TRBJ2-7 | TRBV27 | 14 | TGTGCCAGCAGTTTATCGTATGGGACGGAGGAGCAGTACTTC | CASSLSYGTEEQYF
NA | TRBD1 | TRBJ1-1 | TRBV2 | 12 | TGTGCCAGCAGCATTCAGGGGGTGTGGGCTTTCTTT | CASSIQGVWAFF
NA | NA | TRBJ2-7 | TRBV4-1 | 16 | TGCGCCAGCAGCCAAGATGAGGGGAGCCTCTCCTACGAGCAGTACTTC | CASSQDEGSLSYEQYF
NA | NA | TRBJ1-1 | TRBV18 | 16 | TGTGCCAGCTCACCACCTTGGGAATCCAAAAACACTGAAGCTTTCTTT | CASSPPWESKNTEAFF
NA | NA | TRBJ2-4 | TRBV11-2 | 19 | TGTGCCAGCAGCTTTCGGACTCAATCACTGGGTCCGGCCAAAAACATTCAGTACTTC | CASSFRTQSLGPAKNIQYF
few | NA | TRBJ1-4 | TRBV5-5 | 18 | TGTGCCAGCAGCGCTCTCGGGAGGGTCGGTAACGTTAATGAAAAACTGTTTTTT | CASSALGRVGNVNEKLFF
once | NA | TRBJ1-1 | TRBV10-3 | 13 | TGTGCCATCAGTGAGTCCATCCTTCCGGGGGCTTTCTTT | CAISESILPGAFF
once | TRBD2 | TRBJ2-3 | TRBV7-3 | 16 | TGTGCCAGCAGCTTAGCTAGCGGGGGACCCGTGGATACGCAGTATTTT | CASSLASGGPVDTQYF
NA | TRBD1 | TRBJ1-1 | TRBV10-3 | 15 | TGTGCCATCAGTGGTGTACAGGGGGCGCGCACTGAAGCTTTCTTT | CAISGVQGARTEAFF
NA | NA | TRBJ2-4 | TRBV4-2 | 17 | TGTGCCAGCAGCCAAGAGGAGGCGGCGTTACTAGCCGGGATTCAGTACTTC | CASSQEEAALLAGIQYF
NA | NA | TRBJ1-6 | TRBV7-2 | 15 | TGTGCCAGCAGCTTAATCGGGGGGCCGGATTCACCCCTCCACTTT | CASSLIGGPDSPLHF
NA | NA | TRBJ2-5 | TRBV7-3 | 13 | TGTGCCAGCAGCTTACGGGATCAAGAGACCCAGTACTTC | CASSLRDQETQYF
NA | TRBD1 | TRBJ1-6 | TRBV2 | 18 | TGTGCCAGCAGTGAAAGCTCGACAGGGGGGCTGAATAATTCACCCCTCCACTTT | CASSESSTGGLNNSPLHF
once | NA | TRBJ1-2 | TRBV19 | 15 | TGTGCCAGTAGCCCTGGGGGGAGAATAGACTATGGCTACACCTTC | CASSPGGRIDYGYTF